Listed here are 14 T cell receptor beta chains from one sample, sequenced in a study of blood T cell repertoires in COVID-19. Some clones are missing from TCRdb's copy, which holds only in-frame ones; the method was immunoSEQ multiplex PCR. The table has 95,000 to 150,000 clones, about 91% seen once. The material sequenced was peripheral blood. The receptors were sampled from a woman between 45 and 60 years old with active or convalescent COVID-19.

V usage is TRBV11-2 and J usage is TRBJ2-1; 13 bases align to TRBD2. CDR1 is SGHAT and CDR2 is FQNNGV in the germline V gene. With 5 bases clipped from V and 9 bases from J, the junction kept 4 bases outside the gene matches. This CDR3 spans 14 amino acids. CDR3 in amino acids: CASSDGLAGVEQFF. Written as DNA, the CDR3 is TGTGCCAGCAGCGACGGACTAGCGGGAGTTGAGCAGTTCTTC.

The V call is TRBV27, the J call TRBJ2-2, with TRBD2 identical over 11 bases. Germline CDR1 and CDR2: MNHEY and SMNVEV (reference sequence). This CDR3 contains 16 residues. The J segment lost 4 bases and the V segment lost 3 bases, leaving 4 bases of the junction unmatched. The CDR3 nucleotides are TGTGCCAGCAGTTTTCGGACTAGCGGGTTCACCGGGGAGCTGTTTTTT. This sequence encodes CASSFRTSGFTGELFF.

The chain couples TRBV6-5 to TRBJ2-7; possible D gene TRBD2, 6 bases. Trimming removed 2 bases from V and 3 bases from J, with 14 bases in between. The V gene's germline CDR1 is MNHEY and CDR2 SVGAGI. The CDR3 extends over 15 amino acids. The CDR3 reads CASSYQDGGDYEQYF. The CDR3 region has the DNA TGTGCCAGCAGTTACCAGGACGGCGGGGACTACGAGCAGTACTTC.

This clone is a singleton in its sample. The rearrangement uses TRBV12-3 or TRBV12-4 and TRBJ1-1; D is unclear. V was trimmed by 0 bases and J by 3 bases, leaving 5 bases between them. The CDR3 contains 13 residues. In DNA, the CDR3 is TGTGCCAGCAGTTTAGCGAGATACACTGAAGCTTTCTTT. It yields the protein CASSLARYTEAFF.

J is TRBJ2-1 and V is TRBV2; 10 positions agree with TRBD2. CDR1 and CDR2 (germline): SNHLY, FYNNEI. CDR3 size: 18 residues. V dropped 6 bases and J dropped 2; count of bases not matched to a gene: 13. The CDR3: CASSGPPLTSGTYNEQFF. CDR3 nucleotide sequence: TGTGCCAGCAGCGGTCCTCCCTTAACTAGCGGGACCTACAATGAGCAGTTCTTC.

This chain links TRBV13 with TRBJ2-1; TRBD2 agrees at 12 bases. CDR3 length: 19 residues. The V and J ends lost 2 bases and 9 bases, in that order; junction bases with no gene match: 17. Germline CDR1 PRHDT, CDR2 FYEKMQ (reference sequence). The CDR3 DNA reads TGTGCCAGCAGCTTACTCAGGGAGAGGGCTAGCGGGAGGGCGGGTGAGCAGTTCTTC. Its protein product is CASSLLRERASGRAGEQFF.

V is TRBV27 and J is TRBJ2-2, with TRBD1 matching over 10 bases. This CDR3 is 15 amino acids long. CDR1 MNHEY and CDR2 SMNVEV come from the germline V gene (reference sequence). Unmatched junction bases numbered 5, after V lost 5 bases and J lost 5 bases. The CDR3, as DNA: TGTGCCAGCAGTCCCGGGACAGGGGTGACCGGGGAGCTGTTTTTT. It encodes CASSPGTGVTGELFF.

This rearrangement joins TRBV14 to TRBJ1-1; D perhaps matches TRBD1 (6 bases). CDR1 SGHDN and CDR2 FVKESK come from the germline V gene. This CDR3 spans 13 amino acids. Trimming took off 4 bases at V and 5 bases at J, with 11 bases between the two ends. The CDR3 bases are TGTGCCAGCAGCCGTGGGGGCGTAACTGAAGCTTTCTTT. This gives the protein CASSRGGVTEAFF.

This chain joins TRBV5-4 and TRBJ2-3; 8 bases map to TRBD2. In germline, CDR1 is SGHNT, CDR2 YYREEE (reference sequence). The CDR3 has 17 amino acids. V was pared by 3 bases and J by 1 base, with 10 bases of the junction left unmatched. This CDR3 reads CASSSFPSGSRTDTQYF. The CDR3 bases are TGTGCCAGCAGCTCGTTTCCTAGCGGGTCCCGCACAGATACGCAGTATTTT.

The chain employs TRBV6-5 and TRBJ1-2, with 7 bases matching TRBD1. CDR3 size: 14 residues. Germline-derived CDR1 and CDR2 are MNHEY and SVGAGI. Trimming removed 6 bases from V and 2 bases from J; junction bases left unmatched: 6. CDR3 residues: CASRWPGGNYGYTF. The CDR3 DNA follows: TGTGCCAGCAGGTGGCCAGGGGGGAACTATGGCTACACCTTC.

The chain recombines TRBV19 with TRBJ2-7; possibly TRBD1 for D (6 bases). The germline V gene encodes CDR1 LNHDA and CDR2 SQIVND (reference sequence). Trimming took off 3 bases at V and 7 bases at J, with 16 bases between the two ends. CDR3 size: 14 residues. CDR3 DNA: TGTGCCAGTAGTATGGGCTGGGGGCCGTGGGAGCAGTACTTC. Protein: CASSMGWGPWEQYF.

V and J are TRBV3-1 (or the pseudogene TRBV3-2) and TRBJ2-3; no clear D. The CDR3 extends over 15 amino acids. The V gene lost 0 bases and the J gene lost 1 base, with 8 bases spanning the gap. The germline CDR1 and CDR2 sequences are LGHDT and YNNKEL (reference sequence). The DNA for the CDR3 is TGTGCCAGCAGCCAAGAAGGTCTAGGCACAGATACGCAGTATTTT. This translates into CASSQEGLGTDTQYF.

This chain joins TRBV29-1 and TRBJ2-3; 11 positions match TRBD1. Germline V gene lookup returns CDR1 SQVTM and CDR2 ANQGSEA. V dropped 6 bases and J dropped 6; count of bases not matched to a gene: 8. The CDR3 extends over 14 amino acids. The DNA for the CDR3 is TGCAGCGTCGAGGGACAGGGGGGGACGGATACGCAGTATTTT. Its translation is CSVEGQGGTDTQYF.

The rearrangement links TRBV2 to TRBJ2-2; 13 nucleotides agree with TRBD2. The germline gives CDR1 SNHLY, CDR2 FYNNEI. The CDR3 sequence is 17 residues long. J was trimmed by 6 bases and V by 7 bases; bases with no gene match: 11. Here the CDR3 reads CASTHLRTSGSAGELFF. CDR3 DNA sequence: TGTGCCAGCACCCACCTTAGGACTAGCGGGAGTGCCGGGGAGCTGTTTTTT. Filled out from reference TRBV2 and TRBJ2-2, the complete variable domain reads EPEVTQTPSHQVTQMGQEVILRCVPISNHLYFYWYRQILGQKVEFLVSFYNNEISEKSEIFDDQFSVERPDGSNFTLKIRSTKLEDSAMYFCASTHLRTSGSAGELFFGEGSRLTVL.